These T cell receptor beta chains were read from a single sample in a study of shared clonotypes between healthy human individuals. Only in-frame clones appear in the TCRdb table, and some are missing; sequencing was by immunoSEQ multiplex PCR. Of 2 million to 3 million clones listed, roughly 92% are singletons. The sequenced sample consisted of naive CD4+ T cells sorted from blood. The receptors here all came from a man between 18 and 29 years old in good health. Both conserved end residues are part of each CDR3. D genes are given only for firm matches. Size tells how often a clone was seen (once, few, many) or the class of an expanded clone, and some rows leave it out.

j_gene | d_gene | v_gene | abundance | CDR3aa | CDR3nt
TRBJ2-5 | NA | TRBV23-1 | NA | CASSLIDDGWGQTQETQYF | TGCGCCAGCAGTCTAATCGATGACGGATGGGGACAAACTCAAGAGACCCAGTACTTC
TRBJ1-4 | NA | TRBV7-8 | NA | CASSLGPSSEKLFF | TGTGCCAGCAGCTTAGGCCCTAGTAGTGAAAAACTGTTTTTT
TRBJ2-3 | TRBD1 | TRBV2 | once | CASSNTGTGGPDTQYF | TGTGCCAGCAGTAATACCGGGACAGGGGGTCCAGATACGCAGTATTTT
TRBJ1-2 | NA | TRBV27 | once | CASSLDGRGNYGYTF | TGTGCCAGCAGTTTGGACGGGCGGGGAAACTATGGCTACACCTTC
TRBJ2-2 | NA | TRBV5-1 | once | CASTPLADQGTGELFF | TGCGCCAGCACCCCCCTGGCGGACCAGGGGACCGGGGAGCTGTTTTTT
TRBJ1-3 | NA | TRBV5-1 | once | CASSLGQAVGNTIYF | TGCGCCAGCAGCTTGGGACAGGCCGTCGGAAACACCATATATTTT
TRBJ2-5 | TRBD1 | TRBV29-1 | NA | CSVLRGTGREETQYF | TGCAGCGTTTTGAGGGGGACAGGGAGAGAAGAGACCCAGTACTTC
TRBJ2-2 | NA | TRBV6-6 | NA | CANRGDTNTGELFF | TGTGCCAACCGAGGGGATACGAACACCGGGGAGCTGTTTTTT
TRBJ1-1 | NA | TRBV9 | NA | CASSVDVGNTEAFF | TGTGCCAGCAGCGTAGACGTCGGGAACACTGAAGCTTTCTTT
TRBJ1-1 | NA | TRBV27 | NA | CASRVRVVDTEAFF | TGTGCCAGCAGGGTAAGGGTGGTAGACACTGAAGCTTTCTTT
TRBJ1-5 | NA | TRBV19 | NA | CASSQGTLGGNQPQHF | TGTGCCAGTAGCCAGGGGACACTGGGCGGCAATCAGCCCCAGCATTTT
TRBJ2-7 | TRBD2 | TRBV6-5 | NA | CASSTSGGGEQYF | TGTGCCAGCAGTACTAGCGGGGGTGGGGAGCAGTACTTC
TRBJ1-2 | TRBD1 | TRBV19 | NA | CASSTDRLTNF | TGTGCCAGTAGTACGGACAGGCTTACGAACTTC
TRBJ2-7 | NA | TRBV7-9 | NA | CASSLQGRNEQYF | TGTGCCAGCAGCTTACAGGGGAGGAACGAGCAGTACTTC
TRBJ1-1 | NA | TRBV28 | NA | CASSNPRGSHTEAFF | TGTGCCAGCAGCAATCCGAGGGGGAGCCACACTGAAGCTTTCTTT
TRBJ1-2 | TRBD1 | TRBV6-5 | NA | CASTRGQAGSGYTF | TGTGCCAGCACTCGGGGACAGGCGGGTAGTGGCTACACCTTC
TRBJ2-5 | NA | TRBV4-1 | NA | CASSQVGTFQETQYF | TGCGCCAGCAGCCAAGTAGGGACATTCCAAGAGACCCAGTACTTC
TRBJ2-2 | NA | TRBV5-1 | NA | CASSLSPTNTGELFF | TGCGCCAGCAGCTTGTCCCCGACGAACACCGGGGAGCTGTTTTTT
TRBJ1-5 | NA | TRBV2 | once | CASGQGPNQPQHF | TGTGCCAGCGGTCAGGGACCCAATCAGCCCCAGCATTTT
TRBJ2-7 | TRBD1 | TRBV28 | NA | CASSFSGTGNYEQYF | TGTGCCAGCAGTTTCTCCGGGACAGGGAACTACGAGCAGTACTTC
TRBJ2-4 | TRBD1 | TRBV18 | NA | CASSPQAGGKNIQYF | TGTGCCAGCTCACCCCAGGCAGGGGGCAAAAACATTCAGTACTTC
TRBJ1-2 | TRBD1 | TRBV2 | NA | CASTELGQQPGRYTF | TGTGCCAGCACGGAACTGGGACAGCAACCTGGGCGCTACACCTTC
TRBJ2-4 | TRBD1 | TRBV28 | NA | CASSYSDRRVNIQYF | TGTGCCAGCAGCTATTCGGACAGGCGGGTTAACATTCAGTACTTC
TRBJ2-2 | NA | TRBV13 | NA | CASSPADRTTTGELFF | TGTGCCAGCAGCCCGGCGGACAGGACTACGACCGGGGAGCTGTTTTTT
TRBJ2-7 | NA | TRBV10-3 | NA | CAVDREGTYEQYF | TGTGCCGTGGACAGGGAGGGGACCTACGAGCAGTACTTC
TRBJ2-4 | NA | TRBV10-3 | NA | CAISEPSKNIQYF | TGTGCCATCAGTGAGCCGTCCAAAAACATTCAGTACTTC
TRBJ2-7 | TRBD1 | TRBV2 | NA | CASRTGYYEQYF | TGTGCCAGCAGGACAGGGTACTACGAGCAGTACTTC
TRBJ1-5 | NA | TRBV19 | NA | CASSSTGTLYPQHF | TGTGCCAGTAGTTCCACCGGGACACTATACCCCCAGCATTTT
TRBJ1-3 | NA | TRBV15 | NA | CATSNQAGRGNTIYF | TGTGCCACCAGCAACCAGGCTGGTAGGGGAAACACCATATATTTT
TRBJ2-6 | TRBD1 | TRBV2 | NA | CASSSRQGQGLRSGANVLTF | TGTGCCAGCAGCTCCAGACAGGGACAGGGCCTACGCTCTGGGGCCAACGTCCTGACTTTC
TRBJ1-2 | NA | TRBV6-1 | NA | CASSEEVWGKGGYTF | TGTGCCAGCAGTGAGGAAGTATGGGGAAAGGGAGGCTACACCTTC
TRBJ1-3 | TRBD1 | TRBV28 | NA | CASRRGQGARNTIYF | TGTGCCAGCAGACGGGGACAGGGGGCCCGAAACACCATATATTTT
TRBJ1-2 | TRBD1 | TRBV28 | NA | CAPQTTGGYGYTF | TGTGCCCCTCAGACCACAGGGGGCTATGGCTACACCTTC
TRBJ2-2 | TRBD2 | TRBV7-2 | NA | CASSMGLAGATGELFF | TGTGCCAGCAGCATGGGACTAGCGGGAGCCACCGGGGAGCTGTTTTTT
TRBJ1-6 | NA | TRBV6-5 | NA | CASSFRAFNSPLHF | TGTGCCAGCAGTTTCAGGGCGTTTAATTCACCCCTCCACTTT
TRBJ2-1 | NA | TRBV10-1 | NA | CASSGGQNSYNEQFF | TGCGCCAGCAGTGGAGGGCAGAACTCCTACAATGAGCAGTTCTTC
TRBJ2-5 | NA | TRBV5-6 | once | CASSRRMTGPQETQYF | TGTGCCAGCAGCCGACGAATGACAGGCCCCCAAGAGACCCAGTACTTC
TRBJ2-1 | NA | TRBV19 | NA | CASSTWRRGRNEQFF | TGTGCCAGTAGCACCTGGAGAAGGGGGAGGAATGAGCAGTTCTTC
TRBJ2-7 | NA | TRBV28 | NA | CATSGPPGEQYF | TGTGCCACCTCTGGGCCCCCCGGCGAGCAGTACTTC
TRBJ2-3 | TRBD2 | TRBV5-1 | once | CASSPSGRNTDTQYF | TGCGCCAGCAGCCCTAGCGGGAGGAACACAGATACGCAGTATTTT
TRBJ1-1 | NA | TRBV6-1 | NA | CASSELRATEAFF | TGTGCCAGCAGTGAGTTGCGCGCGACTGAAGCTTTCTTT